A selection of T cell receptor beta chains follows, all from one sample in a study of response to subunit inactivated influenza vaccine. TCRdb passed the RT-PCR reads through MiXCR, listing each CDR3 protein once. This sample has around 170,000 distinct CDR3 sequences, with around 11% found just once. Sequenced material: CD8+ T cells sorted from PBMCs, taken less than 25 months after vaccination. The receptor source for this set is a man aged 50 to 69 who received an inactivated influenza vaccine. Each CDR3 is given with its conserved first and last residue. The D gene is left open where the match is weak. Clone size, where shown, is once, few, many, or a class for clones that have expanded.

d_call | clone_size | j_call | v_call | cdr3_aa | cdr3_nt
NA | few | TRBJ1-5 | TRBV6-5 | CASSYSTLAETDQPQHF | TGTGCCAGCAGTTACTCGACTCTGGCTGAGACTGATCAGCCCCAGCATTTT
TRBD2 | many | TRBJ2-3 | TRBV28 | CASSLLLAGGPDTQYF | TGTGCCAGCAGTCTCTTACTAGCGGGAGGGCCAGATACGCAGTATTTT
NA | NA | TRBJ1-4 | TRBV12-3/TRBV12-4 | CASSAEGREKLFF | TGTGCCAGCAGTGCCGAGGGCAGGGAAAAACTGTTTTTT
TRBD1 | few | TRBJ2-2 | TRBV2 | CASSSYRGAATGELFF | TGTGCCAGCAGTTCTTACAGGGGCGCGGCCACCGGGGAGCTGTTTTTT
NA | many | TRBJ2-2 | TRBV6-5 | CASSYSVGEGELFF | TGTGCCAGCAGTTACTCGGTGGGGGAGGGGGAGCTGTTTTTT
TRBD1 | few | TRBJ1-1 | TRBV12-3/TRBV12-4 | CASRTGVEGTEAFF | TGTGCCAGCCGGACAGGGGTTGAGGGCACTGAAGCTTTCTTT
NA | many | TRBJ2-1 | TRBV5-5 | CASSFKNTGFSTYNEQFF | TGTGCCAGCAGCTTTAAAAATACAGGTTTTTCCACCTACAATGAGCAGTTCTTC
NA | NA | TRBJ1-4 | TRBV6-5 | CASSYSGLSGEKLFF | TGTGCCAGCAGTTACTCCGGGTTGTCGGGCGAAAAACTGTTTTTT
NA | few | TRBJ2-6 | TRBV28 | CASTVFGANVLTF | TGTGCCAGCACCGTCTTTGGGGCCAACGTCCTGACTTTC
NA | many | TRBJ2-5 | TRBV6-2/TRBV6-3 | CASSYWVQETQYF | TGTGCCAGCAGTTACTGGGTCCAAGAGACCCAGTACTTC
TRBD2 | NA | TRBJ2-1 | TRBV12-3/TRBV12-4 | CASSSPPSGRPYNEQFF | TGTGCCAGCAGTTCCCCCCCTAGCGGGAGGCCCTACAATGAGCAGTTCTTC
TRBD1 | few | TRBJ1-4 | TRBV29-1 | CSASWTGRPSNEKLFF | TGCAGCGCCTCTTGGACAGGGAGGCCGTCGAATGAAAAACTGTTTTTT
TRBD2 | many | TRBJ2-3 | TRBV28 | CASKNLAGGGTDTQYF | TGTGCCAGCAAAAATTTAGCGGGAGGTGGGACAGATACGCAGTATTTT
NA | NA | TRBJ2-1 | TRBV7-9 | CASSDPGGPPHNEQFF | TGTGCCAGCAGCGACCCTGGAGGTCCACCACACAATGAGCAGTTCTTC
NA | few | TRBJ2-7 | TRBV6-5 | CASTWTTLWEQYF | TGTGCCAGCACTTGGACTACTCTTTGGGAGCAGTACTTC
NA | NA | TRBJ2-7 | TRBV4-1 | CASSQEPHTNYEQYF | TGCGCCAGCAGCCAAGAACCCCACACTAACTACGAGCAGTACTTC
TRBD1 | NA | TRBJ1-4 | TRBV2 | CASTTPGQANEKLFF | TGTGCCAGCACCACCCCGGGACAGGCTAATGAAAAACTGTTTTTT
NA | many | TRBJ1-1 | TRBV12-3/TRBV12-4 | CASSSASVSASGAFF | TGTGCCAGCAGTTCAGCCTCAGTCTCTGCGTCGGGTGCTTTCTTT
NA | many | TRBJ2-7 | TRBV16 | CASSHSQYEQYF | TGTGCCAGCAGCCACTCACAATACGAGCAGTACTTC
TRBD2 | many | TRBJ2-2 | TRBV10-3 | CAISDRTSGGTGELFF | TGTGCCATCAGTGACAGGACTAGCGGAGGGACCGGGGAGCTGTTTTTT
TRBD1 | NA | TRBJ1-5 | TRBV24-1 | CATSERTGSNQPQHF | TGTGCCACCAGTGAGCGGACAGGGAGCAATCAGCCCCAGCATTTT
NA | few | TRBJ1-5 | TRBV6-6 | CASRLYSNQPQHF | TGTGCCAGCAGGCTCTATAGCAATCAGCCCCAGCATTTT
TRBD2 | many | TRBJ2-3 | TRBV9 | CASSEGTTSTDTQYF | TGTGCCAGCAGCGAGGGGACTACTAGCACAGATACGCAGTATTTT
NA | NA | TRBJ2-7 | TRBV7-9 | CASSSAGVFPYEQYF | TGTGCCAGCAGTTCGGCAGGGGTTTTCCCCTACGAGCAGTACTTC
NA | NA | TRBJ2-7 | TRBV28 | CASSSPRGVSYEQYF | TGTGCCAGCAGTTCCCCTCGCGGGGTGTCCTACGAGCAGTACTTC
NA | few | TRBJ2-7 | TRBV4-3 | CASSQGWGATYEQYF | TGCGCCAGCAGCCAGGGGTGGGGAGCTACCTACGAGCAGTACTTC
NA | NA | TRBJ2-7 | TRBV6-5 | CASNTTAYEQYF | TGTGCCAGCAACACGACAGCCTACGAGCAGTACTTC
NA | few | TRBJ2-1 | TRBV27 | CASSFAAGSYNEQFF | TGTGCCAGCAGTTTCGCGGCAGGCTCCTACAATGAGCAGTTCTTC
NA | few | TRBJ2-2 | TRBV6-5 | CASKQTAGELFF | TGTGCCAGCAAGCAAACGGCCGGGGAGCTGTTTTTT
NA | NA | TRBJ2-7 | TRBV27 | CASSLNGWEQYF | TGTGCCAGCAGTTTAAACGGGTGGGAGCAGTACTTC
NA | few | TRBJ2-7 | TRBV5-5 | CASSLVQGLSYEQYF | TGTGCCAGCAGCTTGGTTCAGGGGCTTTCCTACGAGCAGTACTTC
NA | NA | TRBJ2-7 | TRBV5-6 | CASSPGTLHEQYF | TGTGCCAGCAGCCCCGGGACTCTCCACGAGCAGTACTTC
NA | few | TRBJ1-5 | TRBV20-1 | CSARMGNQPQHF | TGCAGTGCTAGGATGGGCAATCAGCCCCAGCATTTT
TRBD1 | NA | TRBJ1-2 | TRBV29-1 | CSAPGTGEYGYTF | TGCAGCGCCCCCGGGACAGGGGAGTATGGCTACACCTTC
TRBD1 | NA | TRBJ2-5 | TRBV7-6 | CASSGQGWSETQYF | TGTGCCAGCAGCGGACAGGGCTGGTCAGAGACCCAGTACTTC
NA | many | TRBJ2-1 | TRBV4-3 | CASSQDWPTAGEQFF | TGCGCCAGCAGCCAAGATTGGCCCACAGCGGGCGAGCAGTTCTTC